The clone carrying this T cell receptor beta chain was observed a few times. Its antigen is currently unknown. The data derive from a study of CD8 T cells in ankylosing spondylitis. Findings of the study overall: Disease-linked clones displayed a CD8+ phenotype and appeared relatively rarely in peripheral blood. Past studies reported some motif variants in reactive arthritis synovial fluid and blood.

The CDR3 extends over 17 amino acids. Looked up from germline, CDR1 is LGHDT and CDR2 is YNNKEL (reference sequence). Between the trimmed V and J ends, which lost 2 bases and 6 bases, there was a span of 20 bases. Quantitative molecular-barcoded 5'-RACE generated the TCR beta libraries. MiXCR was run by TCRdb on the 5' RACE reads, yielding one entry per CDR3 protein. The sample lists 250,000 to 400,000 distinct CDR3 sequences; more than 9% were seen once. Sequenced: blood, either unsorted or a sorted T cell fraction (not recorded which). The chain joins TRBV3-1 to TRBJ1-5; D is possibly TRBD1 (5 bases). This sequence originates from a female donor with ankylosing spondylitis or in good health (not recorded which). CDR3 region: CASSQSGTSTFRQPQHF. In nucleotides, the CDR3 is TGTGCCAGCAGCCAATCCGGGACCTCTACATTCCGTCAGCCCCAGCATTTT.